A selection of T cell receptor beta chains follows, all from one sample in a study of T cells in Graves' hyperthyroidism and ophthalmopathy. Via MiXCR, TCRdb re-called the multiplex PCR reads, giving one row per CDR3 protein. Found here are 700,000 or so distinct CDR3 sequences, about 15% of them singletons; the top ten hold about 8.4%. The specimen sequenced was blood. Receptor source: a man aged 18-30 years with Graves' hyperthyroidism. Both conserved end residues are part of each CDR3. A D gene is named only where the DNA matches it firmly. Some rows have no size entry. The others give once, few or many, or a class for an expanded clone.

CDR3aa: CATSEGQGATEQYF
CDR3nt: TGTGCCACCAGTGAGGGACAGGGGGCCACCGAGCAGTACTTC
d_gene: TRBD1
j_gene: TRBJ2-7
abundance: few
v_gene: TRBV24-1

CDR3aa: CASSLPGLAVNIQYF
CDR3nt: TGCGCCAGCAGCCTGCCCGGACTAGCGGTAAACATTCAGTACTTC
d_gene: TRBD2
j_gene: TRBJ2-4
abundance: -
v_gene: TRBV2

CDR3aa: CATALTGGQETQYF
CDR3nt: TGTGCCACCGCATTGACAGGGGGCCAAGAGACCCAGTACTTC
d_gene: TRBD1
j_gene: TRBJ2-5
abundance: many
v_gene: TRBV28

CDR3aa: CASSQDRLPGNTIYF
CDR3nt: TGCGCCAGCAGCCAAGACCGCCTCCCTGGAAACACCATATATTTT
d_gene: -
j_gene: TRBJ1-3
abundance: -
v_gene: TRBV4-1

CDR3aa: CASSRAAGGADTQYF
CDR3nt: TGCGCCAGCAGCCGGGCGGCGGGAGGCGCAGATACGCAGTATTTT
d_gene: TRBD2
j_gene: TRBJ2-3
abundance: -
v_gene: TRBV5-1

CDR3aa: CAWGVWSSYNEQFF
CDR3nt: TGTGCCTGGGGAGTGTGGTCCTCGTACAATGAGCAGTTCTTC
d_gene: -
j_gene: TRBJ2-1
abundance: many
v_gene: TRBV30

CDR3aa: CASSLGPTSGGYNEQFF
CDR3nt: TGTGCCAGCAGCTTAGGTCCCACTAGCGGTGGCTACAATGAGCAGTTCTTC
d_gene: TRBD2
j_gene: TRBJ2-1
abundance: many
v_gene: TRBV11-2

CDR3aa: CASSKLAGGPRNEQFF
CDR3nt: TGTGCCAGCAGCAAATTAGCGGGAGGGCCGAGGAATGAGCAGTTCTTC
d_gene: TRBD2
j_gene: TRBJ2-1
abundance: many
v_gene: TRBV28

CDR3aa: CSVARPAGSDHTGELFF
CDR3nt: TGCAGCGTTGCGCGGCCAGCGGGATCCGACCACACCGGGGAGCTGTTTTTT
d_gene: TRBD2
j_gene: TRBJ2-2
abundance: -
v_gene: TRBV29-1

CDR3aa: CASSFAGGVYEQYF
CDR3nt: TGCGCCAGCAGCTTCGCAGGGGGAGTGTACGAGCAGTACTTC
d_gene: TRBD1
j_gene: TRBJ2-7
abundance: many
v_gene: TRBV5-1

CDR3aa: CASSYPLSSEAFF
CDR3nt: TGTGCCAGCAGTTACCCTCTTTCAAGTGAAGCTTTCTTT
d_gene: -
j_gene: TRBJ1-1
abundance: few
v_gene: TRBV6-2/TRBV6-3

CDR3aa: CASRGTGYSYEQYF
CDR3nt: TGTGCCAGTAGGGGGACAGGGTACTCCTACGAGCAGTACTTC
d_gene: TRBD1
j_gene: TRBJ2-7
abundance: many
v_gene: TRBV28

CDR3aa: CASSLWGQEEREQYF
CDR3nt: TGTGCCAGCAGTTTATGGGGTCAGGAGGAGCGCGAGCAGTACTTC
d_gene: -
j_gene: TRBJ2-7
abundance: many
v_gene: TRBV12-3/TRBV12-4

CDR3aa: CASSAGRGNTGELFF
CDR3nt: TGTGCCAGCAGTGCGGGGAGGGGGAACACCGGGGAGCTGTTTTTT
d_gene: TRBD2
j_gene: TRBJ2-2
abundance: many
v_gene: TRBV2